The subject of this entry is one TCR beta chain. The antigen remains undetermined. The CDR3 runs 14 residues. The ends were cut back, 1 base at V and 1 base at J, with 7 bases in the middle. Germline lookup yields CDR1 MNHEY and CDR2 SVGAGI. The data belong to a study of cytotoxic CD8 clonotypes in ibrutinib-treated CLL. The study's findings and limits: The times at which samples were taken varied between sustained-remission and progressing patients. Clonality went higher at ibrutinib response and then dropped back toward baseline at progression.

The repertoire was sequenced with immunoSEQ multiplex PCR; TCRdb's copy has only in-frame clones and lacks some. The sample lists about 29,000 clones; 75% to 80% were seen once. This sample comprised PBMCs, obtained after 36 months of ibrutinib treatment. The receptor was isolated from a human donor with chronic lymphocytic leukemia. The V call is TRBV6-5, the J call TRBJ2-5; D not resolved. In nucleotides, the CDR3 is TGTGCCAGCAGTTACTGGGGATCCCAAGAGACCCAGTACTTC. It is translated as CASSYWGSQETQYF.